This entry features one TCR beta chain sequence. Antigen specificity is unknown. This sample was taken from a study of cytomegalovirus exposure and HLA in healthy donors. Study-level findings and limits: The study listed about 150 cytomegalovirus-associated TCR beta chains. CMV antigen specificity of three CMV-associated chains was confirmed in vitro. Rarity marked most TCR sequences, yet some public TCRs occurred in many donors.

Clones were read by immunoSEQ multiplex PCR, and TCRdb kept only the in-frame ones, dropping some. The profile shows 60,000 to 65,000 clones, 95% of them singletons. Separation from the approximately 660-subject first cohort characterized the roughly 110-subject validation cohort, to which the donors belonged. Per germline, CDR1 SEHNR and CDR2 FQNEAQ (reference sequence). V lost 2 bases and J lost 4; bases outside the gene matches: 6. The CDR3 is 15 residues long. The chain carries TRBV7-9 and TRBJ2-5; 8 bases match TRBD2. Sequenced material: PBMCs. The source of this sequence is a woman between 18 and 29 years old in good health and CMV-seropositive. The CDR3: CASSLMSGGPETQYF. The CDR3 DNA reads TGTGCCAGCAGCTTAATGTCGGGGGGGCCAGAGACCCAGTACTTC.